This T cell receptor beta chain was sequenced during a study of blood T cells in healthy people across ages. Every sample gave at least 6 micrograms of total RNA when it was extracted. CDR1 is SGHTA and CDR2 is FQGNSA in the germline V gene. CDR3 length equals 16 residues. J lost 5 bases, V lost 0 bases, and 8 bases had no gene match. A second 7 to 11 cycle PCR used barcoded and J-beta primers. TCRdb re-analysed the 5' RACE reads in MiXCR, keeping a single row per CDR3 protein. The data contain fewer than 2 million distinct CDR3 sequences, 39% of them singletons. The rearrangement links TRBV7-2 to TRBJ1-2; 8 nucleotides match TRBD1. This clonotype was obtained from a human donor in good health. The sequenced sample consisted of blood. CDR3 in DNA: TGTGCCAGCAGCTTAGCGTCTCAGGGGGCGGGGTATGGCTACACCTTC. Its translation: CASSLASQGAGYGYTF. Drawing the rest from reference TRBV7-2 and TRBJ1-2, the complete variable domain is GAGVSQSPSNKVTEKGKDVELRCDPISGHTALYWYRQSLGQGLEFLIYFQGNSAPDKSGLPSDRFSAERTGGSVSTLTIQRTQQEDSAVYLCASSLASQGAGYGYTFGSGTRLTVV.